These 25 T cell receptor beta chains were all obtained from the same sample, sequenced in a study of T cell repertoires in cytomegalovirus infection. Their target antigens are unknown. TCRdb passed the reads through MiXCR, listing each CDR3 protein once. The table has roughly 500,000 distinct CDR3 sequences, 30% to 35% seen once. The source was cultured PBMCs, collected from culture after CMV antigen stimulation. These TCRs come from a human donor in good health (CMV status not recorded). Some clones in this sample may be carry-over from other donors' samples.

This clonotype was seen a handful of times. V and J are TRBV20-1 and TRBJ2-1; 11 bases line up with TRBD2. Losses at the gene ends were 3 bases for V and 10 bases for J; bases not matched to a gene: 8. This CDR3 is 14 amino acids long. The germline CDR1 and CDR2 sequences are DFQATT and SNEGSKA (reference sequence). The CDR3 reads CSASRLAGGGEQFF. For the CDR3, the DNA is TGCAGTGCTAGCCGGCTAGCGGGAGGCGGGGAGCAGTTCTTC.

In this sample, this clonotype turned up a few times. This sequence joins TRBV7-8 and TRBJ2-1; 10 nucleotides line up with TRBD2. CDR1 is SGHVS and CDR2 is FQNEAQ in the germline V gene. The CDR3 spans 17 residues. The J segment lost 6 bases and the V segment lost 4 bases, leaving 12 bases of the junction unmatched. Here the CDR3 DNA reads TGTGCCAGCAGCTCGTCAAGCGGACTAGCGGACGGCAATGAGCAGTTCTTC. Protein sequence: CASSSSSGLADGNEQFF.

This clonotype has only a few counts. The chain links TRBV12-3 or TRBV12-4 to TRBJ2-1; 8 nucleotides agree with TRBD2. V shed 5 bases and J 3 bases; nucleotides not matched to a gene: 6. The CDR3 has 15 residues. The DNA of the CDR3 is TGTGCCAGCAGTCCCCGACTAGCGAACTACAATGAGCAGTTCTTC. Protein: CASSPRLANYNEQFF.

The chain carries TRBV5-6 and TRBJ2-7, with 7 bases identical to TRBD1. V lost 0 bases to trimming and J lost 2 bases; unmatched junction nucleotides: 2. The CDR3 loop spans 14 amino acids. Germline V CDR1 and CDR2: SGHDT, YYEEEE. The CDR3 protein is CASSLETGAYEQYV. CDR3 nucleotides: TGTGCCAGCAGCTTGGAAACAGGGGCCTACGAGCAGTACGTC.

The chain joins TRBV6-8 to TRBJ1-1, with D possibly matching TRBD1 (5 bases). CDR3 length: 18 amino acids. CDR1 and CDR2 from the germline V gene are MNHGY and SAAAGT. The V end lost 4 bases, the J end lost 4 bases, and 25 bases lay between the germline ends. This CDR3 reads CASSFSGRRVPLITEAFF. The CDR3 coding sequence is TGTGCCAGCAGTTTCTCGGGACGCAGGGTTCCCTTAATCACTGAAGCTTTCTTT.

This chain joins TRBV27 and TRBJ1-1, with D unclear. Trimming removed 1 base from V and 3 bases from J, with 18 bases in between. CDR1 is MNHEY, CDR2 SMNVEV, per germline (reference sequence). The CDR3 extends over 17 amino acids. For the CDR3, the DNA is TGTGCCAGCAGTTTATTCCCCACGACGTTAGAATACACTGAAGCTTTCTTT. Translating it yields CASSLFPTTLEYTEAFF.

Only a few counts were recorded for this clonotype. The chain combines TRBV12-3 or TRBV12-4 with TRBJ2-1; 12 nucleotides agree with TRBD2. V lost 7 bases to trimming and J lost 4 bases; unmatched junction nucleotides: 8. CDR3 size: 16 residues. The CDR3 sequence is CASTRLAGAQYNEQFF. The CDR3 DNA sequence: TGTGCCAGCACCCGACTAGCGGGAGCTCAGTACAATGAGCAGTTCTTC.

The chain recombines TRBV10-3 with TRBJ1-6, with 8 bases matching TRBD1. With V trimmed by 6 bases and J by 8 bases, 12 bases remained unmatched. The CDR3 length is 16 residues. Per the germline V gene, CDR1 is ENHRY and CDR2 is SYGVKD. In nucleotides, the CDR3 is TGTGCCATCAGCTACGGGGCGACAGGGGACGATTCACCCCTCCACTTT. Protein: CAISYGATGDDSPLHF.

The sample holds a few counts of this clonotype. This rearrangement joins TRBV7-2 to TRBJ1-6; D gene ambiguous. V lost 5 bases and J 12 bases, leaving 14 bases between the germline ends. The length of the CDR3 is 13 residues. Germline values: CDR1 SGHTA, CDR2 FQGNSA. Written as DNA, the CDR3 is TGTGCCAGCAGCCTGACGGGAGTGGGACCCCTCCACTTT. Protein product: CASSLTGVGPLHF.

The gene calls are TRBV7-2 and TRBJ1-5, with D possibly matching TRBD1 (6 bases). With 4 bases removed from V and 6 bases from J, the gap between germline ends came to 16 bases. The CDR3 length is 15 residues. CDR1 and CDR2 from the germline V gene are SGHTA and FQGNSA. Written as DNA, the CDR3 is TGTGCCAGCAGCTCCCGGGGGGCCGGGGGTCAGCCCCAGCATTTT. The encoded protein is CASSSRGAGGQPQHF.

The V and J genes are TRBV6-2 or TRBV6-3 and TRBJ2-7; weak D call: TRBD2 (6 bases). This CDR3 spans 13 amino acids. The germline V gene encodes CDR1 MNHEY and CDR2 SVGEGT. The ends were cut back, 2 bases at V and 3 bases at J, with 8 bases in the middle. The CDR3 sequence: CASSYLANYEQYF. The CDR3 DNA reads as TGTGCCAGCAGTTACCTAGCGAACTACGAGCAGTACTTC.

This clonotype was recorded a few times. The chain has TRBV6-2 or TRBV6-3 and TRBJ2-1; 7 bases line up with TRBD1. V trimming: 8 bases; J trimming: 13 bases; junction bases outside the gene matches: 11. The CDR3 consists of 12 residues. Germline V gene lookup returns CDR1 MNHEY and CDR2 SVGEGT. The CDR3 protein is CASSTRGPPQFF. CDR3 DNA: TGTGCCAGCTCAACTAGGGGGCCTCCACAGTTCTTC.

This clonotype was recorded a few times. This chain joins TRBV6-5 and TRBJ1-3, with a weak D call TRBD1 (6 bases). The V end was cut by 4 bases, the J end by 0 bases, with 13 bases between. The CDR3 covers 16 residues. Germline V lookup: CDR1 MNHEY, CDR2 SVGAGI. This chain's CDR3 is CASSFGQFPSGNTIYF. CDR3 sequence (DNA): TGTGCCAGCAGTTTTGGACAGTTTCCCTCTGGAAACACCATATATTTT.

This clonotype was counted only a few times. The rearrangement links TRBV7-6 to TRBJ1-1; D gene ambiguous. Germline CDR1 and CDR2: SGHVS and FNYEAQ. The CDR3 consists of 15 residues. Trimming cost V 1 base and J 0 bases, with 9 bases left between them. The CDR3 DNA follows: TGTGCCAGCAGCTTAGGCCCGGGTTTGAACACTGAAGCTTTCTTT. Translation gives CASSLGPGLNTEAFF.

This chain uses TRBV6-2 or TRBV6-3 with TRBJ2-1, with 16 bases that match TRBD2. The CDR3 consists of 18 residues. With V trimmed by 4 bases and J by 2 bases, 5 bases remained unmatched. CDR1 and CDR2 from the germline V gene are MNHEY and SVGEGT. The CDR3 reads CASSSPGLAGGPYNEQFF. The CDR3 DNA sequence: TGTGCCAGCAGTTCTCCGGGACTAGCGGGAGGGCCCTACAATGAGCAGTTCTTC.

This clonotype was seen a handful of times. V usage is TRBV6-5 and J usage is TRBJ2-4; D uncertain. Trimming removed 2 bases from V and 0 bases from J, with 11 bases in between. The CDR3 runs 16 residues. Germline lookup yields CDR1 MNHEY and CDR2 SVGAGI. The CDR3, as DNA: TGTGCCAGCAGTTACAGTTACAGCATAGCCAAAAACATTCAGTACTTC. It specifies CASSYSYSIAKNIQYF.

The V call is TRBV12-3 or TRBV12-4, the J call TRBJ1-1; D possibly corresponds to TRBD1 (6 bases). CDR3 length: 14 amino acids. V dropped 5 bases and J dropped 4 bases, with 14 bases sitting between them. CDR3 amino acids: CASSHPTGTTEAFF. The DNA of the CDR3 is TGTGCCAGCAGTCACCCTACAGGGACCACTGAAGCTTTCTTT.

This clonotype has a count of ten or more. The chain employs TRBV7-9 and TRBJ1-2; D remains ambiguous. Per the germline V gene, CDR1 is SEHNR and CDR2 is FQNEAQ (reference sequence). V shed 4 bases and J shed 2 bases, with 5 bases lying between them. This CDR3 comprises 12 residues. The CDR3 protein is CASSSDNYGYTF. CDR3 coding DNA: TGTGCCAGCAGCTCCGACAACTATGGCTACACCTTC.

This clonotype was observed a single time. The chain links TRBV20-1 to TRBJ1-2, with 10 bases aligning to TRBD1. The germline CDR1 and CDR2 sequences are DFQATT and SNEGSKA (reference sequence). The CDR3 runs to 13 residues. V lost 6 bases and J lost 4; bases outside the gene matches: 5. The DNA for the CDR3 is TGCAGTGCAAGGGACAGGGGATCCTATGGCTACACCTTC. Amino acid sequence: CSARDRGSYGYTF.

This clonotype was found a few times. The chain uses TRBV19 and TRBJ1-5; D not certain. Germline V gene sequence: CDR1 LNHDA, CDR2 SQIVND (reference sequence). This CDR3 region has 12 residues. The V gene lost 5 bases and the J gene lost 5 bases, with 7 bases spanning the gap. Here the CDR3 DNA reads TGTGCCAGTAGTTGGCAAGATCAGCCCCAGCATTTT. This encodes CASSWQDQPQHF.

The table lists this clonotype with a few counts. V is TRBV6-5 and J is TRBJ2-1, with 10 bases aligning to TRBD2. The CDR3 spans 18 residues. In germline, CDR1 is MNHEY, CDR2 SVGAGI. The ends lost 2 bases at V and 5 bases at J; junction bases unmatched: 12. The CDR3 DNA reads TGTGCCAGCAGTTACAACTCGCCAGCGGGAGGGGGGCACAATGAGCAGTTCTTC. This codes for CASSYNSPAGGGHNEQFF.

This clonotype appeared many times. This rearrangement joins TRBV7-6 to TRBJ2-3; 8 bases fit TRBD1. Trimming removed 5 bases from V and 1 base from J; junction bases left unmatched: 5. Per the germline V gene, CDR1 is SGHVS and CDR2 is FNYEAQ. This CDR3 comprises 15 residues. The CDR3 spells CASSRTGFGTDTQYF. In DNA form, the CDR3 reads TGTGCCAGCAGCAGGACAGGGTTCGGCACAGATACGCAGTATTTT.

This chain joins TRBV19 and TRBJ1-1; no reliable D call. CDR3 length equals 12 residues. CDR1 is LNHDA, CDR2 SQIVND, per germline (reference sequence). Trimming removed 6 bases at V and 7 bases at J, with 12 bases between. CDR3 in amino acids: CASRGASSEAFF. As DNA, the CDR3 is TGTGCCAGTAGGGGAGCTTCAAGTGAAGCTTTCTTT.

The chain combines TRBV4-3 with TRBJ2-2, with D possibly TRBD1 on 6 matching bases. This CDR3 spans 15 amino acids. Deletions cut 1 base from V and 6 bases from J, with 12 bases between. CDR1 is LGHNA and CDR2 is YSLEER in the germline V gene. The CDR3 region is CASSQGRGSAGELFF. As DNA, the CDR3 is TGCGCCAGCAGCCAAGGCAGGGGATCGGCCGGGGAGCTGTTTTTT.

The V and J genes are TRBV6-2 or TRBV6-3 and TRBJ2-1, with TRBD2 matching 15 bases. The CDR3 runs 15 residues. Germline loops: CDR1 MNHEY, CDR2 SVGEGT. Trimming at V came to 10 bases and at J to 7 bases, leaving 8 bases not matched to a gene. The CDR3 DNA sequence: TGTGCCACCCCCCCGGGACTAGCGGGAGGAAATGAGCAGTTCTTC. Translated: CATPPGLAGGNEQFF.